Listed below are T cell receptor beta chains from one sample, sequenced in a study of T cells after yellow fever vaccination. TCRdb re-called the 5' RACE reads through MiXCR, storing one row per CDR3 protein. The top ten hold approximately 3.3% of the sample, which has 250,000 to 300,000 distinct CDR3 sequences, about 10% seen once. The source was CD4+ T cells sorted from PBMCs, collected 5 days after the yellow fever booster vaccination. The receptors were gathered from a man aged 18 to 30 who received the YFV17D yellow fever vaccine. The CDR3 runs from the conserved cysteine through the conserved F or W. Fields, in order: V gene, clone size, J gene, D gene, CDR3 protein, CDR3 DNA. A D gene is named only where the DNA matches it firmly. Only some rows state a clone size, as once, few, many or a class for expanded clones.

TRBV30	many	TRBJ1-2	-	CAWAVFRAQGYTF	TGTGCCTGGGCGGTCTTCAGGGCTCAAGGCTACACCTTC
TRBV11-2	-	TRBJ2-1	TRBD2	CASSSERGSSYNEQFF	TGTGCCAGCAGCTCAGAGCGGGGGAGCTCCTACAATGAGCAGTTCTTC
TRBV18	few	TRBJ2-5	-	CASSRGKEETQYF	TGTGCCAGCTCTCGGGGCAAGGAAGAGACCCAGTACTTC
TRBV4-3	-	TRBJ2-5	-	CASGQISGQETQYF	TGCGCCAGCGGCCAAATTAGTGGTCAAGAGACCCAGTACTTC
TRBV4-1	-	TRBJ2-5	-	CASSQDFIGEGQETQYF	TGCGCCAGCAGCCAAGATTTTATTGGAGAGGGGCAAGAGACCCAGTACTTC
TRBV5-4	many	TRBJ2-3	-	CASSTDSTDTQYF	TGTGCCAGCAGCACGGACAGCACAGATACGCAGTATTTT
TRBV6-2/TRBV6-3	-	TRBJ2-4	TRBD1	CASSYSLRWDRAKNIQYF	TGTGCCAGCAGTTACTCGCTCCGCTGGGACAGGGCTAAAAACATTCAGTACTTC
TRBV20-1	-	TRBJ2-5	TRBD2	CSARLLAVSLVTQYF	TGCAGTGCTAGACTACTAGCGGTCTCTCTAGTGACCCAGTACTTC
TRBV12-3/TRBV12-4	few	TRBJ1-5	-	CASSQQHSNQPQHF	TGTGCCAGCAGTCAGCAGCATAGCAATCAGCCCCAGCATTTT
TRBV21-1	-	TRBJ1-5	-	CASRPGNPKYSNQPQHF	TGTGCCAGCAGACCCGGGAACCCAAAGTATAGCAATCAGCCCCAGCATTTT
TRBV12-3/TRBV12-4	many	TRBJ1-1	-	CASSPNRHTEAFF	TGTGCCAGCAGTCCCAATCGGCATACTGAAGCTTTCTTT
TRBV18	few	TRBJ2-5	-	CASSKPGQETQYF	TGTGCCAGCTCAAAACCAGGCCAAGAGACCCAGTACTTC
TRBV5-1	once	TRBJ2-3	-	CASSFAGAVTDTQYF	TGCGCCAGCAGCTTCGCGGGGGCCGTCACAGATACGCAGTATTTT
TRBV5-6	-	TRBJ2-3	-	CASSLPGSLGYTDTQYF	TGTGCCAGCAGCCTACCTGGTTCCCTTGGCTACACAGATACGCAGTATTTT
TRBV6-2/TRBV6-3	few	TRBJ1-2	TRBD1	CASSFSGQQFYGYTF	TGTGCCAGCAGTTTTTCGGGACAGCAATTCTATGGCTACACCTTC
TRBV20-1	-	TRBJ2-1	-	CSAYPQEQFF	TGCAGTGCTTACCCCCAGGAGCAGTTCTTC
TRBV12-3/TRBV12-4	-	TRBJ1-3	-	CASSFRDLVTIYF	TGTGCCAGCAGTTTCCGCGACCTGGTCACCATATATTTT
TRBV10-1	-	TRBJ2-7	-	CASSEPGVEQYF	TGCGCCAGCAGTGAACCGGGGGTCGAGCAGTACTTC
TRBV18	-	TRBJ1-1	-	CASSPPGGPEAFF	TGTGCCAGCTCACCACCTGGCGGCCCGGAAGCTTTCTTT
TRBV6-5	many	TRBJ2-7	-	CASSYRGAGYEQYF	TGTGCCAGCAGTTACAGGGGGGCTGGTTACGAGCAGTACTTC
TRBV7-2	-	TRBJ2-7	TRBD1	CASSRNDRGYEQYF	TGTGCCAGCAGCCGCAACGACAGGGGCTACGAGCAGTACTTC
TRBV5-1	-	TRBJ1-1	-	CASTDTQNTEAFF	TGCGCCAGCACGGACACCCAAAACACTGAAGCTTTCTTT
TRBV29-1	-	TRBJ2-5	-	CSVVGGPYETQYF	TGCAGCGTTGTGGGGGGGCCGTACGAGACCCAGTACTTC
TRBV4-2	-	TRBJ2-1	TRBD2	CASSQVGGGEFF	TGTGCCAGCAGCCAGGTTGGCGGGGGAGAGTTCTTC
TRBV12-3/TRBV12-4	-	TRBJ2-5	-	CASSPQGVETQYF	TGTGCCAGCAGTCCTCAGGGAGTGGAGACCCAGTACTTC
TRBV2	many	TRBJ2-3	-	CASRLSTDTQYF	TGTGCCAGTCGCCTGAGCACAGATACGCAGTATTTT
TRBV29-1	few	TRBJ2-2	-	CSVEWGANTGELFF	TGCAGCGTTGAGTGGGGGGCGAACACCGGGGAGCTGTTTTTT
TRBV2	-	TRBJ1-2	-	CASRPGADGYTF	TGTGCCAGCCGACCGGGGGCGGATGGCTACACCTTC
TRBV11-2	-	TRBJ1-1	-	CASSRRTQGGYSEAFF	TGTGCCAGCAGCCGCCGGACACAGGGAGGCTACTCTGAAGCTTTCTTT